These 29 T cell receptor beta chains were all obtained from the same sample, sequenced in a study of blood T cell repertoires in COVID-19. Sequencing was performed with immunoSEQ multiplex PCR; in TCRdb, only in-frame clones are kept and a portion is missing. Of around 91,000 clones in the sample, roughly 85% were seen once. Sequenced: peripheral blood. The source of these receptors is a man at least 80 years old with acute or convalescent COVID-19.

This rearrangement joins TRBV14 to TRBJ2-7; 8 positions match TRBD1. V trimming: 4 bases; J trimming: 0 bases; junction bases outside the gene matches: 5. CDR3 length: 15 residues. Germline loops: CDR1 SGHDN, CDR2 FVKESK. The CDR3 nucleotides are TGTGCCAGCAGCCGAACAGGGGGAATCTCCTACGAGCAGTACTTC. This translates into CASSRTGGISYEQYF.

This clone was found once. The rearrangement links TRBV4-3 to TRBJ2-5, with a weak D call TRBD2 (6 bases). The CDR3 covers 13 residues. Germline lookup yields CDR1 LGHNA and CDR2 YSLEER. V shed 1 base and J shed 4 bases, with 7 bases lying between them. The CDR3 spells CASSQVGGETQYF. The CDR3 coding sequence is TGCGCCAGCAGCCAAGTGGGAGGAGAGACCCAGTACTTC.

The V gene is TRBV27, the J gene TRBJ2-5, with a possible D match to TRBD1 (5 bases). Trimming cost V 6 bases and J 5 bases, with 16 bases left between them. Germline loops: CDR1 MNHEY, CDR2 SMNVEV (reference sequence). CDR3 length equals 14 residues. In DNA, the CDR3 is TGTGCCAGCAGATTTCAAGGGGCGCAGGAGACCCAGTACTTC. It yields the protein CASRFQGAQETQYF.

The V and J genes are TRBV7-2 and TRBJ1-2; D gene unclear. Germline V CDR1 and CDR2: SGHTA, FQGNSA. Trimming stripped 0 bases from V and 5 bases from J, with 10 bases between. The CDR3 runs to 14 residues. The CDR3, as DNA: TGTGCCAGCAGCTTAGCGGACTCACTATATGGCTACACCTTC. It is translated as CASSLADSLYGYTF.

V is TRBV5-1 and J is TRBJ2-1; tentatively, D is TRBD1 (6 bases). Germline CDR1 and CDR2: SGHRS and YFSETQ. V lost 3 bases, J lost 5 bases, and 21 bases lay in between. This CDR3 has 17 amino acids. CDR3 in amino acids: CASSSIMTGLRNNEQFF. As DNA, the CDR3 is TGCGCCAGCAGCTCTATCATGACAGGCCTACGAAACAATGAGCAGTTCTTC.

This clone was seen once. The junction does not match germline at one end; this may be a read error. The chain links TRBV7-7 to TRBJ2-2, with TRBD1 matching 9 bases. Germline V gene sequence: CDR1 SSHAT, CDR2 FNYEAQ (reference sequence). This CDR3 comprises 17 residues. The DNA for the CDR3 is TGTGCTAGCAGCTTAACAGACAGGGGGGCCTACACCGGGGAGCTGTTTTTT. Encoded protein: CASSLTDRGAYTGELFF.

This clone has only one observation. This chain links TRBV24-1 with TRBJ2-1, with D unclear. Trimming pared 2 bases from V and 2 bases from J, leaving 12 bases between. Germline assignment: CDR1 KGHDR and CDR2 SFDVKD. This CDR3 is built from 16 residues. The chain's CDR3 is CATSDSELPPYNEQFF. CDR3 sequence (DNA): TGTGCCACCAGTGATTCGGAGCTGCCCCCCTACAATGAGCAGTTCTTC.

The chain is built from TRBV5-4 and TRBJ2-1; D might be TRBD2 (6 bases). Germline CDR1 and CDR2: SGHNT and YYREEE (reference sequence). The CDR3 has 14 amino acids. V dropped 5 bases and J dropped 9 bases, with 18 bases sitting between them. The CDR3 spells CASRSPHPGSEQFF. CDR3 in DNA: TGTGCCAGCAGAAGTCCCCACCCCGGGAGTGAGCAGTTCTTC.

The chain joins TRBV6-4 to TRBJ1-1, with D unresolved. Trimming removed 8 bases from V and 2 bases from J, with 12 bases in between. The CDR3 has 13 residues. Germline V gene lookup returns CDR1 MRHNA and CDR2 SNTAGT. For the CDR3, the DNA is TGTGCCAGCCGTCATACAGACAACACTGAAGCTTTCTTT. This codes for CASRHTDNTEAFF.

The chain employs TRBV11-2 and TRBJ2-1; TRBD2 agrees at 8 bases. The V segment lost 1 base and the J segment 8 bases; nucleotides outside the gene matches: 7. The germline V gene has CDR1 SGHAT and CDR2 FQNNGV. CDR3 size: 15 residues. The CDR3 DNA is TGTGCCAGCAGCTTAGCGGGAGGGACCTGGGATGAGCAGTTCTTC. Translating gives CASSLAGGTWDEQFF.

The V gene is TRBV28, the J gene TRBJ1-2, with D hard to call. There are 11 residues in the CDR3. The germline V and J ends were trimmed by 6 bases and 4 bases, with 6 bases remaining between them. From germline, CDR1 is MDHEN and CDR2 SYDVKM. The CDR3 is CASSNPYGYTF. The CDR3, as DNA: TGTGCCAGCAGCAATCCCTATGGCTACACCTTC.

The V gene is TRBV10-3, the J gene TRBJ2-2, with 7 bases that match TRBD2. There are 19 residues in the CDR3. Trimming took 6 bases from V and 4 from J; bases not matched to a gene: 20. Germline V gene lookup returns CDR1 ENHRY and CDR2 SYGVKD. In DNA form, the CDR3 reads TGTGCCATCAGCGAAGGAACCGGGACTACCCGGAGCCGCACCGGGGAGCTGTTTTTT. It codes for CAISEGTGTTRSRTGELFF.

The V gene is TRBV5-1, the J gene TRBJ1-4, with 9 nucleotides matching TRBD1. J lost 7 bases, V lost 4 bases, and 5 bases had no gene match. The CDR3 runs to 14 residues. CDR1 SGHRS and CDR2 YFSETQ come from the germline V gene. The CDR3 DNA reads TGCGCCAGCAGCACCGGGACAGGGATTGAAAAACTGTTTTTT. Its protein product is CASSTGTGIEKLFF.

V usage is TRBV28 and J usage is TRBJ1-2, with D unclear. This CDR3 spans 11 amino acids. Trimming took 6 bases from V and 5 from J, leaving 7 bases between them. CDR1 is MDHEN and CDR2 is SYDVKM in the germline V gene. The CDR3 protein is CASSEAYGYTF. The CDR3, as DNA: TGTGCCAGCAGCGAGGCTTATGGCTACACCTTC.

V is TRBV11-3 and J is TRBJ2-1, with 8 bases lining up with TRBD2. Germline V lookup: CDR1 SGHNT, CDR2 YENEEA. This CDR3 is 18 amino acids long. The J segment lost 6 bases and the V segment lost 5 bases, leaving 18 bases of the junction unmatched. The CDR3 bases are TGTGCCAGCAGCCCCGCCCTGGGCGGTATTAGCGGGATCAATGAGCAGTTCTTC. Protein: CASSPALGGISGINEQFF.

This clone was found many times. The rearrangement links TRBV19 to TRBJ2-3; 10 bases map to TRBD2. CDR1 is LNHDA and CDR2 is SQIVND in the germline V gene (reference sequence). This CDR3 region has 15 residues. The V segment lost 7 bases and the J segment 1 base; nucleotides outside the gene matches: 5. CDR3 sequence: CASMITSGGTDTQYF. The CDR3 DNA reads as TGTGCCAGTATGATCACTAGCGGGGGCACAGATACGCAGTATTTT.

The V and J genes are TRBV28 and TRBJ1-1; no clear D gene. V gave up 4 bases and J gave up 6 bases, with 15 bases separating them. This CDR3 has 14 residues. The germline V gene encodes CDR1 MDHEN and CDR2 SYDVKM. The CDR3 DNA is TGTGCCAGCAGTTCCAGGACTACGGTGGCTGAAGCTTTCTTT. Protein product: CASSSRTTVAEAFF. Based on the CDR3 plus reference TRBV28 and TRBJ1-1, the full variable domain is DVKVTQSSRYLVKRTGEKVFLECVQDMDHENMFWYRQDPGLGLRLIYFSYDVKMKEKGDIPEGYSVSREKKERFSLILESASTNQTSMYLCASSSRTTVAEAFFGQGTRLTVV.

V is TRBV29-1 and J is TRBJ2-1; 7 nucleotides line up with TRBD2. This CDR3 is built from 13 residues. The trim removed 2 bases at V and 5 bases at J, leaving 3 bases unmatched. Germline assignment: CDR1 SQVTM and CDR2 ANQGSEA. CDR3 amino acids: CSVESGLHNEQFF. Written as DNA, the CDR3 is TGCAGCGTTGAATCGGGACTACACAATGAGCAGTTCTTC.

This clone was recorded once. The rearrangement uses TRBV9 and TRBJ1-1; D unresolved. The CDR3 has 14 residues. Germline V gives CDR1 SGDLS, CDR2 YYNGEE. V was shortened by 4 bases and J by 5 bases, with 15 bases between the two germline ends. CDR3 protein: CASSPDFADTEAFF. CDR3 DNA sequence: TGTGCCAGCAGCCCAGATTTTGCGGATACTGAAGCTTTCTTT.

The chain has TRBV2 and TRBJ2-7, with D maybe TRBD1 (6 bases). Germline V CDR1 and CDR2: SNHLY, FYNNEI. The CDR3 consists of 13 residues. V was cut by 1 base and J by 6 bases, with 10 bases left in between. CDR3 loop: CASSEGRGVEQYF. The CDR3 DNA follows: TGTGCCAGCAGTGAAGGCAGGGGTGTCGAGCAGTACTTC.

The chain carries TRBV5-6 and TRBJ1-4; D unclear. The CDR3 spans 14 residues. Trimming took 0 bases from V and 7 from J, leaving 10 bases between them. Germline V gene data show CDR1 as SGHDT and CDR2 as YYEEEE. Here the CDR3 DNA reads TGTGCCAGCAGCTTGGGCCAGGCACTTGAAAAACTGTTTTTT. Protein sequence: CASSLGQALEKLFF. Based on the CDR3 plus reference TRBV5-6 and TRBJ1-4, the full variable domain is DAGVTQSPTHLIKTRGQQVTLRCSPKSGHDTVSWYQQALGQGPQFIFQYYEEEERQRGNFPDRFSGHQFPNYSSELNVNALLLGDSALYLCASSLGQALEKLFFGSGTQLSVL.

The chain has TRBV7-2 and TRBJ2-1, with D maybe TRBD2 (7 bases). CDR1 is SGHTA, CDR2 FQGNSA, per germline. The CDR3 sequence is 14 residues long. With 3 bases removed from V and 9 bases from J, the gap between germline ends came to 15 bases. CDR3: CASSLGAGASEQFF. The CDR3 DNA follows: TGTGCCAGCAGCTTGGGGGCGGGGGCTTCTGAGCAGTTCTTC.

The CDR3 protein is CASRFQGNQPQHF. The CDR3 DNA sequence: TGTGCCAGCAGGTTCCAGGGTAATCAGCCCCAGCATTTT. V is TRBV6-6 and J is TRBJ1-5; tentative D call: TRBD1 (5 bases). The CDR3 runs to 13 residues. Germline CDR1 reads MNHNY; CDR2 reads SVGAGI (reference sequence). V lost 6 bases and J lost 4, with 10 bases in between.

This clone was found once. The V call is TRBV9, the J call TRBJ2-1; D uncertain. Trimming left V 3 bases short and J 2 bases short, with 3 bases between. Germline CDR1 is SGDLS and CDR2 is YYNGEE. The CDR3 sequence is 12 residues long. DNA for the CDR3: TGTGCCAGCAGCGGGCCCTACAATGAGCAGTTCTTC. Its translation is CASSGPYNEQFF.

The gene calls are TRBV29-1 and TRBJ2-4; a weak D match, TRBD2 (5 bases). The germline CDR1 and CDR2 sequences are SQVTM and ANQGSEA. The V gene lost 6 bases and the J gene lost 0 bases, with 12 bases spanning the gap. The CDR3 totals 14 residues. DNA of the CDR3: TGCAGCGTCAGGACTGCCCTAGCCAAAAACATTCAGTACTTC. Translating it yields CSVRTALAKNIQYF.

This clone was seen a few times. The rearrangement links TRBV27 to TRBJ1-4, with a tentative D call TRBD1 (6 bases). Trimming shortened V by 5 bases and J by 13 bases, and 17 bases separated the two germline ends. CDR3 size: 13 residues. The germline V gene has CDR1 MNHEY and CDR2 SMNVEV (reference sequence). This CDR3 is CASSPNGQPVLFF. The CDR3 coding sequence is TGTGCCAGCAGTCCTAACGGACAGCCCGTACTGTTTTTT.

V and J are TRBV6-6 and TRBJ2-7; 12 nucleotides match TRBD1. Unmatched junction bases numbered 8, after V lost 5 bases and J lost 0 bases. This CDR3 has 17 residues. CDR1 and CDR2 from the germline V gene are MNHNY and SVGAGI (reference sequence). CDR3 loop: CASSPGQGATRSYEQYF. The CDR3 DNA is TGTGCCAGCAGTCCGGGACAGGGGGCGACTCGCTCCTACGAGCAGTACTTC.

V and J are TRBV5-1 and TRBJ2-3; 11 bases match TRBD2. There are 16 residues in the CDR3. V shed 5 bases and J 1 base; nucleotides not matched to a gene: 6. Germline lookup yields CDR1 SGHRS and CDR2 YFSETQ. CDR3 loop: CASRLGLAVRTDTQYF. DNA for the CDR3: TGCGCCAGCAGACTGGGACTAGCGGTTCGCACAGATACGCAGTATTTT.

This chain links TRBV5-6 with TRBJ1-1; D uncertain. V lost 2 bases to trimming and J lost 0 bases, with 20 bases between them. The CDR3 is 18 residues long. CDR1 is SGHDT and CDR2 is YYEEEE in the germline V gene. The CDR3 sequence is CASSLSYRRGSMNTEAFF. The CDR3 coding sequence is TGTGCCAGCAGCTTAAGCTATAGACGGGGATCCATGAACACTGAAGCTTTCTTT. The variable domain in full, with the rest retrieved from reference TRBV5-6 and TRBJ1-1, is DAGVTQSPTHLIKTRGQQVTLRCSPKSGHDTVSWYQQALGQGPQFIFQYYEEEERQRGNFPDRFSGHQFPNYSSELNVNALLLGDSALYLCASSLSYRRGSMNTEAFFGQGTRLTVV.